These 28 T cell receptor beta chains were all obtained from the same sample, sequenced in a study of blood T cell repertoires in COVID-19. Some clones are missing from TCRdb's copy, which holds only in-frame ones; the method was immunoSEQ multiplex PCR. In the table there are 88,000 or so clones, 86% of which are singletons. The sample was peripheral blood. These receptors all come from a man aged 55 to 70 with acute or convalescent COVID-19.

The CDR3 spells CASSQEDYRTYEQYF. CDR3 coding DNA: TGCGCCAGCAGCCAAGAAGATTACAGAACCTACGAGCAGTACTTC. The chain is built from TRBV4-1 and TRBJ2-7; D remains unclear. The CDR3 covers 15 residues. Germline CDR1 reads MGHRA; CDR2 reads YSYEKL. The germline V and J ends were trimmed by 0 bases and 2 bases, with 11 bases remaining between them.

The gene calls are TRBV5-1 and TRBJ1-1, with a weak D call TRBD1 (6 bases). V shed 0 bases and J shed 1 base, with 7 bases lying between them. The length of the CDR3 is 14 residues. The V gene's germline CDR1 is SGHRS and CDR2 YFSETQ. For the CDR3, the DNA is TGCGCCAGCAGCTTGGGGACAGCGAACACTGAAGCTTTCTTT. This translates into CASSLGTANTEAFF. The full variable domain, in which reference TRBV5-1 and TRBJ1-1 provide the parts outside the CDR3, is KAGVTQTPRYLIKTRGQQVTLSCSPISGHRSVSWYQQTPGQGLQFLFEYFSETQRNKGNFPGRFSGRQFSNSRSEMNVSTLELGDSALYLCASSLGTANTEAFFGQGTRLTVV.

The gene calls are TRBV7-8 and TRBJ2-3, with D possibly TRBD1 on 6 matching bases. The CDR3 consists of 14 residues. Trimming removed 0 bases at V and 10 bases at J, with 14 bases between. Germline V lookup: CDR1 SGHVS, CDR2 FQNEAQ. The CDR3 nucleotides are TGTGCCAGCAGCTTAGCGGGCAGGGGAATGGCGCAGTATTTT. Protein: CASSLAGRGMAQYF.

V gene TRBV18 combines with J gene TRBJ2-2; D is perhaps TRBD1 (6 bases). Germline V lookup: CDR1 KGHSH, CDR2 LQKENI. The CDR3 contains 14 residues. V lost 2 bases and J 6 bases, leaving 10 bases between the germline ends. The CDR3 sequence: CASSPNRVSGELFF. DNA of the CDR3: TGTGCCAGCTCACCAAACAGGGTCTCCGGGGAGCTGTTTTTT.

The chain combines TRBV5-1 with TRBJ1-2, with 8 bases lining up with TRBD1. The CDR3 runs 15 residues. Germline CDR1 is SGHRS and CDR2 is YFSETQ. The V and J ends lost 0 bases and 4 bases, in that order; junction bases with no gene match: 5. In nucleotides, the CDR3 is TGCGCCAGCAGCTTGGACAGGGGGACGGGCTATGGCTACACCTTC. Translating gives CASSLDRGTGYGYTF.

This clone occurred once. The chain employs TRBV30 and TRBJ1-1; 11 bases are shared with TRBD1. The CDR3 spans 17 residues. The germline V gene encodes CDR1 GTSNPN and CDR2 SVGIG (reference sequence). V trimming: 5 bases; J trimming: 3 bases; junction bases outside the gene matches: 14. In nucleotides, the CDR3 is TGTGCCTGGGTTCGACACCTCCGGGACAGGGGGTACACTGAAGCTTTCTTT. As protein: CAWVRHLRDRGYTEAFF.

CDR3 residues: CASSSGTRTGELFF. CDR3 bases: TGTGCCAGCAGCTCGGGGACTAGAACCGGGGAGCTGTTTTTT. The chain employs TRBV7-8 and TRBJ2-2; 8 bases align to TRBD2. There are 14 residues in the CDR3. From germline, CDR1 is SGHVS and CDR2 FQNEAQ. Trimming removed 4 bases from V and 5 bases from J; junction bases left unmatched: 3.

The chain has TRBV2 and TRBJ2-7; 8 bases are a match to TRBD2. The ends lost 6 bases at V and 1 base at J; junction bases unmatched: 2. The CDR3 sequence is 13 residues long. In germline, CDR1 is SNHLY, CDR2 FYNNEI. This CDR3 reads CASRSGSSYEQYF. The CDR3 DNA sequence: TGTGCCAGCAGGAGCGGGAGTTCCTACGAGCAGTACTTC.

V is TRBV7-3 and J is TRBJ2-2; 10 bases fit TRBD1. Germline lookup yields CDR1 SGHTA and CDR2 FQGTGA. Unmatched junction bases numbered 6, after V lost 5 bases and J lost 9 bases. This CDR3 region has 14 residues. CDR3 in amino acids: CASSLGQGRRELFF. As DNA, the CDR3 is TGTGCCAGCAGCCTGGGACAGGGGCGGCGGGAGCTGTTTTTT. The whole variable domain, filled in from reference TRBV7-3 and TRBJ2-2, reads GAGVSQTPSNKVTEKGKYVELRCDPISGHTALYWYRQSLGQGPEFLIYFQGTGAADDSGLPNDRFFAVRPEGSVSTLKIQRTERGDSAVYLCASSLGQGRRELFFGEGSRLTVL.

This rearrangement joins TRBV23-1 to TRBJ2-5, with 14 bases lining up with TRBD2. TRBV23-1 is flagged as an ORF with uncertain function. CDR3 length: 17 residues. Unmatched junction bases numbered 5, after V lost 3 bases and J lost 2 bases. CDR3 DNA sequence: TGCGCCAGCAGTCACTTCGGACTAGCGGGAGGACAAGAGACCCAGTACTTC. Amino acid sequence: CASSHFGLAGGQETQYF.

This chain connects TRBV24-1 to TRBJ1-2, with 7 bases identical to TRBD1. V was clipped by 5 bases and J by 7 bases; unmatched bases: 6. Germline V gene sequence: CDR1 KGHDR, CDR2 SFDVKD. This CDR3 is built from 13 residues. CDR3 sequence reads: CATSATGQVGYTF. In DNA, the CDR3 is TGTGCCACCAGTGCAACCGGACAGGTTGGCTACACCTTC.

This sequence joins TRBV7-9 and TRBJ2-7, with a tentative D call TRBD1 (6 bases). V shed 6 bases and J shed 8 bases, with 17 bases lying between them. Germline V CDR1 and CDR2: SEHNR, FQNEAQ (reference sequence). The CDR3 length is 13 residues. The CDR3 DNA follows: TGTGCCAGCAGACCAGGACAGATGGAAAAGCAGTACTTC. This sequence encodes CASRPGQMEKQYF.

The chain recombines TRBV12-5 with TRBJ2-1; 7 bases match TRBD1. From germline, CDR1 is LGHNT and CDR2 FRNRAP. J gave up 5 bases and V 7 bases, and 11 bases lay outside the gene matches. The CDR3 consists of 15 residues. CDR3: CASALEGAGNNEQFF. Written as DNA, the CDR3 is TGTGCTAGTGCCTTAGAGGGGGCTGGCAACAATGAGCAGTTCTTC. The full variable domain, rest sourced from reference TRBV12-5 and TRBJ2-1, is DARVTQTPRHKVTEMGQEVTMRCQPILGHNTVFWYRQTMMQGLELLAYFRNRAPLDDSGMPKDRFSAEMPDATLATLKIQPSEPRDSAVYFCASALEGAGNNEQFFGPGTRLTVL.

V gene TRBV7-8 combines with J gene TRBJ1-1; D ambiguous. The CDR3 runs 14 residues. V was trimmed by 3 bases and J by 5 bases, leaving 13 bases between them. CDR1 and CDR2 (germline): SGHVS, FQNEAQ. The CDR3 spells CASSFQLLGTEAFF. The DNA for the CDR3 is TGTGCCAGCAGCTTTCAACTGCTAGGAACTGAAGCTTTCTTT.

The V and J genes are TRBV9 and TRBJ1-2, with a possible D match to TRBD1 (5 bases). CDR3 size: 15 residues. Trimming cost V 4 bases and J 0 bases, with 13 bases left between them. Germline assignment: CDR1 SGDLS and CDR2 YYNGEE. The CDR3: CASSLGGVANYGYTF. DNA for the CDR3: TGTGCCAGCAGCCTCGGGGGGGTAGCTAACTATGGCTACACCTTC.

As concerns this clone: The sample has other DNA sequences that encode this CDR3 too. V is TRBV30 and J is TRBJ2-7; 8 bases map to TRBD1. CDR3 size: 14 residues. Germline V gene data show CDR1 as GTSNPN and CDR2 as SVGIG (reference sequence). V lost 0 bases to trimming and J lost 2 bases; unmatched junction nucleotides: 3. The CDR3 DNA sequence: TGTGCCTGGAGTGTACAGGGGGGAACCTACGAGCAGTACTTC. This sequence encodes CAWSVQGGTYEQYF.

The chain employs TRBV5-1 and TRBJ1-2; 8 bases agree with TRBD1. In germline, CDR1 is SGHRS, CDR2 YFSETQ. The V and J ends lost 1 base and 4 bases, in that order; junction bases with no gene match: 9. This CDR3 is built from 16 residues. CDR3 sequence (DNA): TGCGCCAGCAGCTTGTCTCCAGGGGGCAAGGGCTATGGCTACACCTTC. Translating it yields CASSLSPGGKGYGYTF.

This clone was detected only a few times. Here the CDR3 DNA reads TGTGCCAGCCAAGGCCTTAGTAGGAGTGAGCAGTTCTTC. Translated, it gives CASQGLSRSEQFF. The chain uses TRBV28 and TRBJ2-1; unclear D gene. This CDR3 spans 13 amino acids. Germline CDR1 reads MDHEN; CDR2 reads SYDVKM. Deletions cut 8 bases from V and 9 bases from J, with 17 bases between.

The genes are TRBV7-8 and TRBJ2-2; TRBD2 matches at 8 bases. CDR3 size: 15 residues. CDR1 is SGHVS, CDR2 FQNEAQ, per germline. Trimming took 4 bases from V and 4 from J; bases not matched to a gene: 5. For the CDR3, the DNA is TGTGCCAGCAGCTCGTGGACTAGCAGCACCGGGGAGCTGTTTTTT. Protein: CASSSWTSSTGELFF.

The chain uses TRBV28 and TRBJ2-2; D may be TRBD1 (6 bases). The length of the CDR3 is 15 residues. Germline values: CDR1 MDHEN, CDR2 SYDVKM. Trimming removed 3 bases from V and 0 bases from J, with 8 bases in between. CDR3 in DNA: TGTGCCAGCAGTTTTGCAGGGGCGAACACCGGGGAGCTGTTTTTT. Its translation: CASSFAGANTGELFF.

CDR3 protein: CASGLVQRLAGQNEQFF. CDR3 DNA sequence: TGTGCTAGTGGTTTGGTTCAAAGACTAGCGGGGCAGAATGAGCAGTTCTTC. The rearrangement links TRBV12-5 to TRBJ2-1; TRBD2 matches 11 bases. The ends lost 0 bases at V and 7 bases at J; junction bases unmatched: 8. Germline values: CDR1 LGHNT, CDR2 FRNRAP. This CDR3 has 17 residues.

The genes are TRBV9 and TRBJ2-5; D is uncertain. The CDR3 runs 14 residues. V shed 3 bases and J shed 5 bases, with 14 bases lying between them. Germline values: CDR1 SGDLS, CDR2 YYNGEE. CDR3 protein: CASSADVVGETQYF. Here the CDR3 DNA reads TGTGCCAGCAGCGCAGACGTTGTCGGGGAGACCCAGTACTTC.

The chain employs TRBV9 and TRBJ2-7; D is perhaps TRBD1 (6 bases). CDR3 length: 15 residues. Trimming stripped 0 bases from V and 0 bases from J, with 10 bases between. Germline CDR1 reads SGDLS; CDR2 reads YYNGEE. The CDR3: CASSVGTVSSYEQYF. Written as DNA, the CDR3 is TGTGCCAGCAGCGTAGGGACAGTAAGCTCCTACGAGCAGTACTTC.

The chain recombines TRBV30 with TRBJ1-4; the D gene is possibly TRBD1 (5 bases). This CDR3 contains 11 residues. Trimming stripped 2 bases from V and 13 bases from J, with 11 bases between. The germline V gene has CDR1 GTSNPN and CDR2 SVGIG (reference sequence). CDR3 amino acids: CAWSRGTILFF. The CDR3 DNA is TGTGCCTGGAGTCGAGGGACTATACTGTTTTTT.

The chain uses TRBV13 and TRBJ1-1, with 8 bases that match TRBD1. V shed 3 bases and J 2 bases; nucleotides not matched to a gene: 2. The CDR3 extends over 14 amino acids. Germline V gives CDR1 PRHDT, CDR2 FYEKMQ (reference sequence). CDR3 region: CASSFTGGNTEAFF. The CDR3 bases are TGTGCCAGCAGCTTCACAGGGGGAAACACTGAAGCTTTCTTT.

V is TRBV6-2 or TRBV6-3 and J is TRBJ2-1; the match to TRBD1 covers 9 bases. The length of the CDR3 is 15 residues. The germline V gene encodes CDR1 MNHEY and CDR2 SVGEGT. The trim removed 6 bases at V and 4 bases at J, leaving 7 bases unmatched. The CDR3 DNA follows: TGTGCCAGCAGGCCTACAGGGGGCAATTACAATGAGCAGTTCTTC. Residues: CASRPTGGNYNEQFF.

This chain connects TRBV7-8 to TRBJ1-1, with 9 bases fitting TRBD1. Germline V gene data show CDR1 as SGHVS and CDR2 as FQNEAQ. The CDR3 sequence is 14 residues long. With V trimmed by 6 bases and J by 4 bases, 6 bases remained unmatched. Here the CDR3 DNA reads TGTGCCAGCAGTTACAGGGGGCAGGGCACTGAAGCTTTCTTT. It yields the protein CASSYRGQGTEAFF.

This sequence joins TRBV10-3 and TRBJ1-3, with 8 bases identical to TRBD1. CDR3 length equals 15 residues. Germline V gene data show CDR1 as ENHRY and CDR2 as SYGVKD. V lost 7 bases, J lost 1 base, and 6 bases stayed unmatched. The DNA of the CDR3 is TGTGCCATCAAAAACACAGGGGGATCTGGAAACACCATATATTTT. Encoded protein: CAIKNTGGSGNTIYF.